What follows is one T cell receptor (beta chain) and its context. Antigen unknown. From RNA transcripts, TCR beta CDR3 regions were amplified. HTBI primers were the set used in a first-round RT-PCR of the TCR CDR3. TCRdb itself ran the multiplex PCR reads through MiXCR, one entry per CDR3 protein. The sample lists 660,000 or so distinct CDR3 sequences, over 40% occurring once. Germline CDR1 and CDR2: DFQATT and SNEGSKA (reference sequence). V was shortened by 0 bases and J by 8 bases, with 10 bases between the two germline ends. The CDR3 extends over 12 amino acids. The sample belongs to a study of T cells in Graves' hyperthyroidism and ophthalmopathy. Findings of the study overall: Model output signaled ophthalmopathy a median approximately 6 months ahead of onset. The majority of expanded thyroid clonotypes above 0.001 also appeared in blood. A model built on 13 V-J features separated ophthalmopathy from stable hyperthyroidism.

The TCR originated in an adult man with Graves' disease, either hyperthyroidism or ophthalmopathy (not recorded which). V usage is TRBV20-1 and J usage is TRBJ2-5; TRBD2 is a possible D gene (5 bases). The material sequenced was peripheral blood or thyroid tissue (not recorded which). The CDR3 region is CSARDQAGTQYF. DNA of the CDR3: TGCAGTGCTAGAGATCAGGCGGGTACCCAGTACTTC.